The 23 T cell receptor beta chains reported below all come from one sample, sequenced in a study of blood T cells in healthy people across ages. With a J-beta primer mix and a sample-barcoded 5' primer, a second PCR ran roughly 7 to 11 cycles. One entry per CDR3 protein results from TCRdb running MiXCR on the 5' RACE reads. Here the sample spans 1.8 million or so distinct CDR3 sequences, about two fifths being singletons. Sample: blood. These TCRs come from a human donor in good health.

This chain joins TRBV7-2 and TRBJ2-2; weak D call: TRBD2 (5 bases). The CDR3 length is 15 residues. Germline assignment: CDR1 SGHTA and CDR2 FQGNSA. V lost 5 bases to trimming and J lost 2 bases, with 12 bases between them. CDR3 sequence: CASSPQRANTGELFF. The CDR3 bases are TGTGCCAGCAGCCCCCAGAGGGCCAACACCGGGGAGCTGTTTTTT.

This clonotype was recorded a few times. The genes are TRBV4-1 and TRBJ1-5; D unclear. CDR1 and CDR2 from the germline V gene are MGHRA and YSYEKL. CDR3 length equals 14 residues. The V end lost 1 base, the J end lost 0 bases, and 4 bases lay between the germline ends. The CDR3 protein is CASSQGFSNQPQHF. The CDR3 DNA reads as TGCGCCAGCAGCCAAGGTTTTAGCAATCAGCCCCAGCATTTT.

This clonotype was counted between two and nine times. The CDR3 protein is CASSSTGSIIDEQFF. The CDR3 nucleotides are TGCGCCAGCAGCTCCACAGGGTCAATAATCGATGAGCAGTTCTTC. The chain has TRBV5-1 and TRBJ2-1; tentative D call: TRBD1 (6 bases). Germline assignment: CDR1 SGHRS and CDR2 YFSETQ. This CDR3 spans 15 amino acids. With 3 bases removed from V and 8 bases from J, the gap between germline ends came to 18 bases.

The V call is TRBV4-1, the J call TRBJ2-3, with D tentatively TRBD2 (5 bases). Trimming shortened V by 0 bases and J by 5 bases, and 15 bases separated the two germline ends. Germline V gene lookup returns CDR1 MGHRA and CDR2 YSYEKL. CDR3 length equals 16 residues. The CDR3 sequence: CASSQEELAPLDTQYF. CDR3 bases: TGCGCCAGCAGCCAAGAGGAGTTAGCGCCCCTAGATACGCAGTATTTT.

The chain employs TRBV7-3 and TRBJ1-2; D is unresolved. The CDR3 has 13 residues. The germline gives CDR1 SGHTA, CDR2 FQGTGA. The V end was cut by 4 bases, the J end by 8 bases, with 14 bases between. The CDR3 here is CASSSQPVGGYTF. The CDR3 DNA is TGTGCCAGCAGCTCGCAGCCCGTCGGCGGCTACACCTTC.

This clonotype has just a few counts. The DNA for the CDR3 is TGTGCCAGCAGCTATGGACAGGTTGGCTACACCTTC. As protein: CASSYGQVGYTF. The rearrangement uses TRBV12-3 or TRBV12-4 and TRBJ1-2; 7 nucleotides match TRBD1. V was pared by 6 bases and J by 7 bases, with 5 bases of the junction left unmatched. There are 12 residues in the CDR3.

The chain recombines TRBV24-1 with TRBJ2-1; 8 nucleotides align to TRBD1. J was trimmed by 3 bases and V by 6 bases; bases with no gene match: 3. Germline values: CDR1 KGHDR, CDR2 SFDVKD. The CDR3 is 14 amino acids. The CDR3, as DNA: TGTGCCACCAGTCAGGGGGCTATCTACAATGAGCAGTTCTTC. Translating it yields CATSQGAIYNEQFF.

This chain connects TRBV15 to TRBJ2-3; 9 nucleotides agree with TRBD1. J lost 2 bases, V lost 5 bases, and 5 bases had no gene match. The germline V gene encodes CDR1 LNHNV and CDR2 YYDKDF (reference sequence). The CDR3 totals 15 residues. In DNA form, the CDR3 reads TGTGCCACCAGCGCCGGACAGGGGTACACAGATACGCAGTATTTT. Protein sequence: CATSAGQGYTDTQYF.

The chain joins TRBV4-1 to TRBJ1-2; D is possibly TRBD1 (5 bases). This CDR3 region has 16 residues. The germline gives CDR1 MGHRA, CDR2 YSYEKL. The V end lost 3 bases, the J end lost 8 bases, and 22 bases lay between the germline ends. CDR3 region: CASSQAPGPRPWGYTF. The CDR3 nucleotides read TGCGCCAGCAGCCAGGCTCCGGGACCACGACCGTGGGGCTACACCTTC.

This clonotype was recorded a few times. This chain connects TRBV10-3 to TRBJ2-3; D might be TRBD2 (5 bases). The CDR3 consists of 15 residues. With 2 bases removed from V and 6 bases from J, the gap between germline ends came to 15 bases. The V gene's germline CDR1 is ENHRY and CDR2 SYGVKD. CDR3 sequence (DNA): TGTGCCATCAGTGAGAGAGTAGGGAGTTCGGATACGCAGTATTTT. It is translated as CAISERVGSSDTQYF.

CDR3 protein: CASSLRPAADTQYF. CDR3 DNA sequence: TGTGCCAGCAGCTTACGGCCCGCTGCAGATACGCAGTATTTT. The J gene is TRBJ2-3, the V gene TRBV7-2; D not certain. Trimming pared 2 bases from V and 4 bases from J, leaving 10 bases between. The CDR3 loop spans 14 amino acids. CDR1 is SGHTA and CDR2 is FQGNSA in the germline V gene.

This clonotype turned up a few times. A junction boundary mismatches the germline segment, possibly from a read error. CDR3 coding DNA: TGTGCCAGCAGCCTGTATTCCGGGATTGCGAACACTGAGGCTTTCTTT. This translates into CASSLYSGIANTEAFF. This sequence joins TRBV27 and TRBJ1-1; D gene unclear. Germline lookup yields CDR1 MNHEY and CDR2 SMNVEV (reference sequence). CDR3 length: 16 amino acids.

The chain carries TRBV13 and TRBJ1-2, with TRBD1 identical over 10 bases. The CDR3 spans 17 residues. Germline V gene sequence: CDR1 PRHDT, CDR2 FYEKMQ (reference sequence). The J segment lost 0 bases and the V segment lost 3 bases, leaving 7 bases of the junction unmatched. The chain's CDR3 is CASSFGTGVGANYGYTF. The CDR3 DNA reads TGTGCCAGCAGCTTTGGGACAGGGGTAGGGGCTAACTATGGCTACACCTTC. The variable domain in full, completed from reference TRBV13 and TRBJ1-2, reads AAGVIQSPRHLIKEKRETATLKCYPIPRHDTVYWYQQGPGQDPQFLISFYEKMQSDKGSIPDRFSAQQFSDYHSELNMSSLELGDSALYFCASSFGTGVGANYGYTFGSGTRLTVV.

This clonotype was recorded a few times. The genes are TRBV20-1 and TRBJ1-1, with a tentative D call TRBD1 (5 bases). Germline loops: CDR1 DFQATT, CDR2 SNEGSKA (reference sequence). The germline V and J ends were trimmed by 5 bases and 7 bases, with 20 bases remaining between them. This CDR3 region has 14 residues. The CDR3 loop is CSAQGTDTRLEAFF. For the CDR3, the DNA is TGCAGTGCTCAAGGGACGGATACCCGGCTTGAAGCTTTCTTT.

This clonotype was counted only a few times. The CDR3 protein is CASSPAGGVYEQYF. CDR3 coding DNA: TGTGCCAGCAGCCCCGCGGGGGGAGTCTACGAGCAGTACTTC. The chain has TRBV9 and TRBJ2-7; 8 bases align to TRBD2. With 4 bases clipped from V and 3 bases from J, the junction kept 6 bases outside the gene matches. This CDR3 has 14 amino acids. CDR1 SGDLS and CDR2 YYNGEE come from the germline V gene.

The V call is TRBV20-1, the J call TRBJ2-1; weak D call: TRBD2 (6 bases). The CDR3 contains 15 residues. The ends were cut back, 1 base at V and 4 bases at J, with 14 bases in the middle. Germline-derived CDR1 and CDR2 are DFQATT and SNEGSKA (reference sequence). The CDR3 spells CSARARGSPYNEQFF. The DNA of the CDR3 is TGCAGTGCTAGAGCCCGGGGGAGCCCTTACAATGAGCAGTTCTTC.

The sample holds a few counts of this clonotype. The chain links TRBV4-2 to TRBJ2-1, with unresolved D. The germline gives CDR1 LGHNA, CDR2 YNFKEQ. The CDR3 spans 16 residues. The ends were cut back, 3 bases at V and 0 bases at J, with 12 bases in the middle. Written as DNA, the CDR3 is TGTGCCAGCAGCCACCGGGTTTCTAGCTCCTACAATGAGCAGTTCTTC. This sequence encodes CASSHRVSSSYNEQFF.

The chain employs TRBV5-6 and TRBJ2-3; 8 nucleotides match TRBD1. The CDR3 has 14 amino acids. V trimming: 1 base; J trimming: 6 bases; junction bases outside the gene matches: 4. Germline V lookup: CDR1 SGHDT, CDR2 YYEEEE. The CDR3 DNA sequence: TGTGCCAGCAGCTTGTTACAGGGGGAGGATACGCAGTATTTT. Amino acids: CASSLLQGEDTQYF. Full variable domain (outside the CDR3, taken from reference TRBV5-6 and TRBJ2-3): DAGVTQSPTHLIKTRGQQVTLRCSPKSGHDTVSWYQQALGQGPQFIFQYYEEEERQRGNFPDRFSGHQFPNYSSELNVNALLLGDSALYLCASSLLQGEDTQYFGPGTRLTVL.

This clonotype was seen more than once but under ten times. The gene calls are TRBV20-1 and TRBJ2-5; D possibly corresponds to TRBD1 (6 bases). V lost 1 base and J lost 4, with 13 bases in between. CDR1 and CDR2 (germline): DFQATT, SNEGSKA (reference sequence). The CDR3 totals 14 residues. CDR3 protein: CSARVGGWRETQYF. CDR3 in DNA: TGCAGTGCTAGAGTAGGGGGTTGGAGAGAGACCCAGTACTTC.

This clonotype was seen more than once but under ten times. Here the CDR3 DNA reads TGTGCCACCAGTGATTTGACGCAGGGGGCTTTGCGGGAGCAGTTCTTC. It encodes CATSDLTQGALREQFF. The V call is TRBV24-1, the J call TRBJ2-1, with 8 bases lining up with TRBD1. This CDR3 region has 16 residues. Unmatched junction bases numbered 10, after V lost 0 bases and J lost 10 bases. Germline lookup yields CDR1 KGHDR and CDR2 SFDVKD.

CDR3 region: CASSLSTAAGAGGRDEQYF. CDR3 nucleotides: TGCGCCAGCAGCTTGTCAACGGCGGCCGGGGCAGGGGGTAGGGACGAGCAGTACTTC. The chain carries TRBV5-1 and TRBJ2-7, with TRBD1 identical over 7 bases. V shed 1 base, J shed 5 bases, and the junction held 21 bases outside the gene matches. CDR1 and CDR2 (germline): SGHRS, YFSETQ. The CDR3 spans 19 residues.

This clonotype was seen more than once but under ten times. V and J are TRBV20-1 and TRBJ1-2; D gene ambiguous. V lost 3 bases to trimming and J lost 7 bases, with 12 bases between them. CDR1 is DFQATT, CDR2 SNEGSKA, per germline (reference sequence). CDR3 length: 12 amino acids. CDR3 protein: CSARETIGGYTF. CDR3 sequence (DNA): TGCAGTGCTAGGGAGACGATCGGTGGCTACACCTTC.

The chain couples TRBV5-1 to TRBJ2-3, with 11 bases lining up with TRBD2. The V gene end was trimmed by 4 bases and the J gene end by 6 bases; junction bases not matched to a gene: 10. CDR1 SGHRS and CDR2 YFSETQ come from the germline V gene. This CDR3 is 16 amino acids long. The DNA for the CDR3 is TGCGCCAGCAGCCCTGAAACTAGCGGGGGATTTGATACGCAGTATTTT. Translation gives CASSPETSGGFDTQYF.